This TCR beta chain was recovered during a study of cytomegalovirus exposure and HLA in healthy donors (dated by TCRdb to the late 2010s). A note on the overall study: An earlier analysis of approximately 640 of the donors reported roughly 270 Gb of sequence data and 117 million unique TCR beta sequences from 150 million to 200 million T cells. Around 300 gigabases of sequencing data and 78 million or so unique TCR sequences were included in an early release covering roughly 600 HLA-typed donors. The genetic ancestry cluster associated with self-reported Caucasian donors included 81% of the 300 to 450 genotyped donors. The study aimed to test whether signatures of past pathogen exposure could be identified by cataloging public T cell receptors. Using immunosequencing, the study profiled T cell repertoires from fewer than 700 subjects and related those repertoires to cytomegalovirus serostatus. A separate validation cohort of roughly 130 different subjects was used in addition to the approximately 670-subject first cohort. To predict cytomegalovirus infection status, the study brought together high-throughput TCR immunosequencing, statistical association of individual TCRs with disease status, and machine learning. In a later analysis, previously published TCR beta repertoires from 500 to 750 donors were re-analyzed and high-resolution HLA genotyping was added so that TCR occurrence patterns could be studied. Rather than drawing on any new phenotypic data, the later analysis identified candidate immune exposures from TCR beta sequences and the way those sequences occurred across donors. In an earlier analysis of 550 to 700 of the donors, high-throughput TCR beta sequencing was used to judge whether each TCR beta V gene segment behaved as functional or pseudogenic. Donor age, sex, ethnicity and CMV serostatus were collected together with the repertoire data. A later genetic analysis took genome-wide SNP genotypes for about three fifths of the 666 donors and used that subset as a discovery cohort. All discovery cohort repertoires had been generated using a single sequencing platform. Class I and class II HLA loci were covered by the typing at four-digit resolution. Typing coverage varied by locus: 629-630 donors for A, B, C, DRB1 and DQB1; under 550 for DQA1; over 600 for DPA1; under 490 for DPB1. Four to six DR-DQ haplotypes were handled as single units for association and clustering because linkage in the cohort was strong. Among 300 to 500 genotyped donors of the cohort, an average of approximately 200,000 unique TCR beta nucleotide sequences was sequenced per donor, of which approximately 18% were non-productive.

The library was prepared using the immunoSEQ multiplex PCR assay. For the multiplex PCR, a mixture combining 60 forward primers for TCR Vbeta segments and 13 reverse primers for TCR Jbeta segments was used. A multiplex PCR assay on genomic DNA amplified the CDR3 region of rearranged TCR beta genes. Amplified TCR beta libraries were sequenced as 87-base-pair reads on the Illumina HiSeq System. The paper's processing steps were these. A later analysis tallied about 77 million unique TCR beta chains across the 640 or so repertoires, and some 12 million of those chains were shared by two or more donors. A nearest-neighbor algorithm error-corrected the raw reads and collapsed the reads into unique sequences, merging closely related sequences to remove PCR and sequencing errors. V, D and J gene segments were assigned by aligning CDR3 sequences to IMGT reference sequences. Each retained sequence needed at least a six-nucleotide match to both a V gene segment and a J gene segment. Rearrangements were classified as productive when the CDR3 lacked stop codons and remained in frame with V and J, and all other rearrangements were classified as non-productive. Following IMGT convention, CDR3 was defined as the stretch from the second conserved V-encoded cysteine to the conserved J-encoded phenylalanine. The earlier analysis of fewer than 750 of the donors excluded sequences that lacked an unambiguous match to a single V gene segment. An earlier analysis of fewer than 750 of the donors classified V segments as functional when productive rearrangements were above 56.7% and as segregating when the standard deviation between donors was above 5%. To diagnose cytomegalovirus status from the catalog of TCR beta chain sequences, a statistical classification framework was built. V and J gene assignment, in a later analysis, came from comparing TCR nucleotide sequences with IMGT/GENE-DB human TR gene sequences. Using the TCRdist pipeline, a later analysis assigned CDR3 sequences along with most-parsimonious VDJ recombination scenarios. In a later analysis, each TCR beta chain was defined by its CDR3 amino acid sequence together with its V-gene family, and reads without a unique V-gene family were excluded. In a later analysis, a few hundred highly shared, low-generation-probability nucleotide sequences were removed to address suspected cross-contamination and a sequencing artifact. A later analysis calculated a clonal expansion index for each public chain from normalized within-repertoire ranks of inferred template counts. A later analysis computed generation probabilities with a VDJ recombination model fitted to out-of-frame rearrangements, and checked the results against IGoR. In a later analysis, hypergeometric tests were used to score TCR-TCR, TCR-HLA and TCR-CMV co-occurrence, with a repertoire-size bias correction applied to TCR pairs. To estimate false discovery rates, a later analysis permuted the HLA or CMV assignments 20 times. In a later analysis, co-occurring TCRs were grouped using DBSCAN, with TCRdist sequence similarity added in when clustering inside HLA-allele-positive subsets. Co-occurrence clustering excluded repertoires with fewer than 30,000 or more than 120,000 public chains, plus five with anomalous nucleotide sharing. This immuneACCESS table, as held by TCRdb, lists in-frame sequences with V and J called but not all clones. Of the missing ones, under half trace to an unresolved V gene in checked studies; the others have no known cause. That table supplies the V and J calls and clone size; D and trimming were determined from the DNA. The sample profile shows some 140,000 clones; about 70% of them were found once. The top ten clonotypes cover 2.5% to 3% of the sample.

Counted from cysteine to phenylalanine, this CDR3 has 13 amino acids. Only the CDR3 DNA is retained, 39 bases long and in frame from the first base. CDR1 and CDR2 are drawn from the germline V gene (reference sequence): LNHDA, SQIVND. Trimming costs V 6 bases and J 5 bases, and their ends lie 13 bases apart. Study-level results and caveats: Because HLA typing was missing for some donors at each locus, association tests included only the typed subset. A cluster of highly shared sequence variants was judged likely to be a technical artifact of the sequencing pipeline. In a later analysis, the rate of TCR association differed among HLA loci, with DRB1 alleles having the most associated TCRs and HLA-C alleles having the fewest. At a false discovery rate of 0.05, a later analysis linked around 15,000 TCR beta sequences to specific HLA alleles. The classifier was reported to diagnose cytomegalovirus status with high specificity and sensitivity in both the original cohort and the validation cohort. In the study, 150 to 200 TCR beta chains were listed as associated with cytomegalovirus. Most TCR sequences were observed very rarely across donors, whereas some public TCRs were present in many individuals. The earlier analysis of about 600 of the donors excluded about 16 rarely observed V segments, including chromosome 9 orphons, because counts were too low. According to the authors, the approach could potentially be generalized to other disease states and immunological phenotypes. According to a later genetic analysis, donors in an Asian-associated ancestry cluster had fewer N-insertions in productive TCRs than the approximately 700-donor mean. Roughly uniform sequencing depth across donors was assumed in presence/absence analyses, although this assumption may not hold. Linkage disequilibrium might explain the correlated functional status among segregating V segments, but an unknown experimental factor could not be excluded. A later analysis found that HLA-associated TCR beta chains were more clonally expanded and had lower generation probabilities than equally common non-associated chains. This cohort had only TCR beta chains sequenced, and the lack of alpha or paired-chain data limited which features could be detected. A later genetic analysis associated a missense DCLRE1C variant with V-gene and J-gene trimming of TCR beta chains, and an independent cohort replicated the association. The 87-base-pair reads could not distinguish some IMGT-functional V segments, including TRBV6-2 and TRBV6-3, so those segments were excluded. Most CMV-associated TCR beta chains appeared to be HLA-restricted in a later analysis, and the HLA associations seemed to be driven largely by CMV exposure. When HLA alleles, especially DR and DQ, strongly co-occurred, TCR associations were difficult to assign to individual alleles. The only immune exposure information available for the cohort was CMV serostatus. In vitro tests confirmed that a few of the cytomegalovirus-associated TCR beta chains recognize cytomegalovirus antigens. A later analysis reported that several top co-occurrence clusters appeared linked to parvovirus B19, influenza, CMV and Epstein-Barr virus. In an earlier analysis of around 500 of the donors, most TCR beta V segments appeared in productive rearrangements about 87% or about 30% of the time, broadly matching IMGT annotations. A further reported finding was that TCR beta sequences accurately predicted the HLA-A and HLA-B alleles for most subjects in the first cohort.

As regards this clone: Its antigen is unknown. Per-base qualities were not stored, and no clone one base away is much larger.

The cohort comprised some 680 healthy bone marrow donors. All cohort members were sampled while nominally healthy, although unrecorded immune exposures were likely present. The donor tested CMV seronegative and was one of the 352 seronegative cohort members. A peripheral blood sample was provided by each donor, and peripheral blood mononuclear cells were used for TCR beta sequencing. Genomic DNA extraction from the blood cell samples was performed with the Qiagen DNeasy Blood Extraction Kit. The source is a man in his late teens or twenties in good health and CMV-seronegative. The sample comprised PBMCs. The V gene is TRBV19 and the J gene is TRBJ1-2; the D gene is perhaps TRBD1, from 5 matching bases. CDR3 protein: CASRNLQVYGYTF. The sequenced DNA is TGTGCCAGTAGAAACCTACAGGTGTATGGCTACACCTTC.